The clone carrying this T cell receptor (beta chain) was recorded at least ten times. The CDR3 is 16 residues long. Deletions cut 2 bases from V and 5 bases from J, with 21 bases between. The V gene's germline CDR1 is DFQATT and CDR2 SNEGSKA (reference sequence). This entry is derived from a study of human T cells and chemical hapten exposure. As for time point: healthy volunteer bleed at 2 weeks. Total RNA was isolated from unfractionated whole blood. In TCRdb, the RACE reads were re-called with MiXCR into one record per CDR3 protein. The table records roughly 49,000 distinct CDR3 sequences, over 3.5% of them present only once.

The rearrangement links TRBV20-1 to TRBJ2-5; D is perhaps TRBD1 or TRBD2 (5 bases each). Sequenced: whole blood. The clonotype originates from a female donor in good health. Some clones in this sample may be carry-over from other donors' samples. The CDR3 bases are TGCAGTGCTAGACCTAGGATGATGTGGGGGAGCGAGACCCAGTACTTC. Translated, it gives CSARPRMMWGSETQYF.